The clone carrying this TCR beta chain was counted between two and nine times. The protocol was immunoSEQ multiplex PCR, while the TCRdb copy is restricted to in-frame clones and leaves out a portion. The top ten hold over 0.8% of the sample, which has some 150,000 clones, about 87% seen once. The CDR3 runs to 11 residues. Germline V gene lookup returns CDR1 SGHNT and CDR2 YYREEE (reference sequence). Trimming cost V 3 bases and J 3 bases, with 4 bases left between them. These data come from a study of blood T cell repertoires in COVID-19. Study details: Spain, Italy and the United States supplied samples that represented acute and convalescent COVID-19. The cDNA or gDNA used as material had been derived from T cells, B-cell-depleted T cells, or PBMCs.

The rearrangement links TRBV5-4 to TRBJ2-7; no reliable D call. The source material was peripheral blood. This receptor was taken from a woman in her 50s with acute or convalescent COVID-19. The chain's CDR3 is CASSYYYEQYF. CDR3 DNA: TGTGCCAGCAGCTACTACTACGAGCAGTACTTC.